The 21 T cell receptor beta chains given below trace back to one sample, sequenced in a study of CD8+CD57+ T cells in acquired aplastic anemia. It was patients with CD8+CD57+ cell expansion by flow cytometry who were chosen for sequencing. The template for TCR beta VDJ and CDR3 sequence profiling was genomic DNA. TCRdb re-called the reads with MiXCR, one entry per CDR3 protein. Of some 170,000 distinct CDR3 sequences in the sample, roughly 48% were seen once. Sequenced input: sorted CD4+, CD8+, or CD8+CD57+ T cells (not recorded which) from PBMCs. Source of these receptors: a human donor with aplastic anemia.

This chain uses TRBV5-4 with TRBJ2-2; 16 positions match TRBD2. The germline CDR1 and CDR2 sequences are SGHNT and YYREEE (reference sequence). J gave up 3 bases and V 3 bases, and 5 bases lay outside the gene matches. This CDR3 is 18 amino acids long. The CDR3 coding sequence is TGTGCCAGCAGCTCGGGACTAGCGGGGGGGCGTGACACCGGGGAGCTGTTTTTT. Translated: CASSSGLAGGRDTGELFF.

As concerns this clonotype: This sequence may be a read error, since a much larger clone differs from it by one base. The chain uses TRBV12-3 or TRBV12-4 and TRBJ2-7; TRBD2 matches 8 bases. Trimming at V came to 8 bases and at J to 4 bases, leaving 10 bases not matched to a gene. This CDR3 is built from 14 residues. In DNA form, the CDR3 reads TGTGCCAGCGGCCCGGGGGGGCAAAGGTACGAGCAGTACTTC. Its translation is CASGPGGQRYEQYF.

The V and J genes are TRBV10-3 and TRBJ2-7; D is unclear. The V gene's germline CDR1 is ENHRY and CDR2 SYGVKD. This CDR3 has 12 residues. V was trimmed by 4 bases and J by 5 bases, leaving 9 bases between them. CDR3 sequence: CAISASVHEQYF. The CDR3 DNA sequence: TGTGCCATCAGTGCATCAGTCCACGAGCAGTACTTC.

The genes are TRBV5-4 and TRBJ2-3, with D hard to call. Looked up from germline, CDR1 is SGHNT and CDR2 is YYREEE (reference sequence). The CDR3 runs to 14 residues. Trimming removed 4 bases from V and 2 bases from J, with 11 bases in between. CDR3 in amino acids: CASSPEDHTDTQYF. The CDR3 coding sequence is TGTGCCAGCAGCCCCGAGGACCACACAGATACGCAGTATTTT.

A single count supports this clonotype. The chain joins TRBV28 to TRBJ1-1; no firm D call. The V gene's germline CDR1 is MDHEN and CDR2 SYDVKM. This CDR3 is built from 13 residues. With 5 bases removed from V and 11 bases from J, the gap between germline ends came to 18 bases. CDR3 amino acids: CASSVMAPATAFF. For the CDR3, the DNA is TGTGCCAGCAGTGTAATGGCGCCGGCGACGGCTTTCTTT.

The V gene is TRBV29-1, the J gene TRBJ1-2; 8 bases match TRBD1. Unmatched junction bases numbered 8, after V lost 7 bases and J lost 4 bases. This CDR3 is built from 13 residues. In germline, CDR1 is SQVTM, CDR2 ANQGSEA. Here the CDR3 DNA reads TGCAGCGGCACCCTAACAGGGGGCTATGGCTACACCTTC. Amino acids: CSGTLTGGYGYTF.

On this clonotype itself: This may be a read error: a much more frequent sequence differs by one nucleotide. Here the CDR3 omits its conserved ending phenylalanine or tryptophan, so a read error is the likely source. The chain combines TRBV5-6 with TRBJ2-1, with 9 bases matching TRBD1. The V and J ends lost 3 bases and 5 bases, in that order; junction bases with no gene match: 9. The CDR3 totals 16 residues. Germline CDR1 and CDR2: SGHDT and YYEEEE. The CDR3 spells CASSSLPGQGHNEQFS. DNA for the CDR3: TGTGCCAGCAGCTCTCTGCCGGGACAGGGACACAATGAGCAGTTCTCC.

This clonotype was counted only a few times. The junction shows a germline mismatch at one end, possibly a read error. The CDR3: CASSPYMSTETFF. The CDR3 nucleotides are TGTGCCAGTAGTCCATACATGAGCACTGAAACTTTCTTT. The J gene is TRBJ1-1, the V gene TRBV19; D call uncertain. CDR3 size: 13 residues. Germline loops: CDR1 LNHDA, CDR2 SQIVND (reference sequence).

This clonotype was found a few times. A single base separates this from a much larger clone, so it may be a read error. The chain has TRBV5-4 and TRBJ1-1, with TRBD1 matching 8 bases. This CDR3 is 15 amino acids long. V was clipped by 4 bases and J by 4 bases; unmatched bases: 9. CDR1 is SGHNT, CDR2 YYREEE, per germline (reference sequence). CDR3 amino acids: CASSPGTGWSTEAFF. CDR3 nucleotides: TGTGCCAGCAGCCCAGGGACAGGTTGGAGCACTGAAGCTTTCTTT.

CDR3: CASSLGPRGGGTDTQYF. CDR3 sequence (DNA): TGCGCCAGCAGCTTGGGGCCCCGAGGAGGGGGCACAGATACGCAGTATTTT. V is TRBV5-1 and J is TRBJ2-3, with D perhaps matching TRBD2 (6 bases). CDR3 length equals 17 residues. V was shortened by 0 bases and J by 1 base, with 15 bases between the two germline ends. Germline CDR1 is SGHRS and CDR2 is YFSETQ.

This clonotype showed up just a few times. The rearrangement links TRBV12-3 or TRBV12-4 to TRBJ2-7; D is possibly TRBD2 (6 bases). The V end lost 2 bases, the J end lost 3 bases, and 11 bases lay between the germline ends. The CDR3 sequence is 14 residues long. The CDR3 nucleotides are TGTGCCAGCAGTTTAAGGGGACTTTTCTACGAGCAGTACTTC. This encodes CASSLRGLFYEQYF.

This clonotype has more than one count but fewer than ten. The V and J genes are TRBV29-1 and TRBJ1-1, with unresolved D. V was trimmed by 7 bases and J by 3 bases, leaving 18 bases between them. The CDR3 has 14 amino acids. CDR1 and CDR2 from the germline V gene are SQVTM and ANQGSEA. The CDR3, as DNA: TGCAGCGCGGTCGACTCAGGCGGCGACACTGAAGCTTTCTTT. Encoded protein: CSAVDSGGDTEAFF. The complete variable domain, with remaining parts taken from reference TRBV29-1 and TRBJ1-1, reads SAVISQKPSRDICQRGTSLTIQCQVDSQVTMMFWYRQQPGQSLTLIATANQGSEATYESGFVIDKFPISRPNLTFSTLTVSNMSPEDSSIYLCSAVDSGGDTEAFFGQGTRLTVV.

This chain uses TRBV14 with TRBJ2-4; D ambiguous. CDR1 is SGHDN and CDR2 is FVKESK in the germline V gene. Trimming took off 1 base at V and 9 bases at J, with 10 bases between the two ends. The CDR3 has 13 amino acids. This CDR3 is CASSQGVIGIQYF. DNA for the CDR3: TGTGCCAGCAGCCAAGGTGTCATTGGCATTCAGTACTTC.

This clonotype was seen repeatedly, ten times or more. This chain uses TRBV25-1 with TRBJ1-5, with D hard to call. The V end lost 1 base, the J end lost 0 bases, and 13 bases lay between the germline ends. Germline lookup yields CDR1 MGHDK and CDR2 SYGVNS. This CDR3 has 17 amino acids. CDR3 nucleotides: TGTGCCAGCAGTGAATCCGACGGTATCCATAGCAATCAGCCCCAGCATTTT. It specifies CASSESDGIHSNQPQHF.

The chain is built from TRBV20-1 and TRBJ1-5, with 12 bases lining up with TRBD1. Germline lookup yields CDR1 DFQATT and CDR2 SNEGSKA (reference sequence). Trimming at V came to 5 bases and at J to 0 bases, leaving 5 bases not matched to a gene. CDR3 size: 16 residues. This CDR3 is CSAAGQGAGSNQPQHF. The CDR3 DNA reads TGCAGTGCTGCGGGACAGGGGGCGGGTAGCAATCAGCCCCAGCATTTT.

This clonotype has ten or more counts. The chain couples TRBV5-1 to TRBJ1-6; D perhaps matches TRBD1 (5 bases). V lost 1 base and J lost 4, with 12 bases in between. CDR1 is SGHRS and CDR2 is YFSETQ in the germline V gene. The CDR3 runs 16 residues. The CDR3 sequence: CASSLSFGGYNSPLHF. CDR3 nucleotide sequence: TGCGCCAGCAGCTTGAGTTTTGGGGGGTATAATTCACCCCTCCACTTT. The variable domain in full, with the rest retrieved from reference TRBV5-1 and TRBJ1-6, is KAGVTQTPRYLIKTRGQQVTLSCSPISGHRSVSWYQQTPGQGLQFLFEYFSETQRNKGNFPGRFSGRQFSNSRSEMNVSTLELGDSALYLCASSLSFGGYNSPLHFGNGTRLTVT.

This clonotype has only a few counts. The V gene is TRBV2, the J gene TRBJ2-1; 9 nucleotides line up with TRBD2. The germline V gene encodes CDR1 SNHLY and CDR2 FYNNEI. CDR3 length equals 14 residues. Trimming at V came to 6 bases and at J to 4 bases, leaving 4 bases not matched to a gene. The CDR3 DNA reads TGTGCCAGCAGCGGAGCGGGAGGATACAATGAGCAGTTCTTC. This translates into CASSGAGGYNEQFF.

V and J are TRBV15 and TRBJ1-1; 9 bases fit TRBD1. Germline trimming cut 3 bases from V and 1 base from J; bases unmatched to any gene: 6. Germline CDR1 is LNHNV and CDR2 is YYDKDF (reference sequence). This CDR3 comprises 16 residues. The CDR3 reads CATSSRQGETNTEAFF. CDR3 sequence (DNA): TGTGCCACCAGCAGCAGACAGGGGGAAACGAACACTGAAGCTTTCTTT.

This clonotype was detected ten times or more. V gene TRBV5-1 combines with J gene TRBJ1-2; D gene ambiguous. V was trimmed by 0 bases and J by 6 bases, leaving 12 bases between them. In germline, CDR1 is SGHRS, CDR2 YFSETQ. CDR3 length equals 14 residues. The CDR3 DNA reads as TGCGCCAGCAGCTTGGCCCTGGGAGTAAATGGCTACACCTTC. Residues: CASSLALGVNGYTF.

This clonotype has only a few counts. CDR3 sequence (DNA): TGTGCCAGCAGCTCCAGTCTGGGTACGCAGTATTTT. Translated: CASSSSLGTQYF. The chain joins TRBV7-8 to TRBJ2-3; D not resolved. Trimming left V 4 bases short and J 8 bases short, with 10 bases between. Germline V gives CDR1 SGHVS, CDR2 FQNEAQ. This CDR3 spans 12 amino acids.

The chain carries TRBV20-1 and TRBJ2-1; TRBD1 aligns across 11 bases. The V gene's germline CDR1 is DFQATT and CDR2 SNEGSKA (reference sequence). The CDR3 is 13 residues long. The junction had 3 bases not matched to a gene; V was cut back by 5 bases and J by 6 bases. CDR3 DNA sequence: TGCAGTGCTTCCGGACAGGGGGCCAATGAGCAGTTCTTC. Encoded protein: CSASGQGANEQFF.